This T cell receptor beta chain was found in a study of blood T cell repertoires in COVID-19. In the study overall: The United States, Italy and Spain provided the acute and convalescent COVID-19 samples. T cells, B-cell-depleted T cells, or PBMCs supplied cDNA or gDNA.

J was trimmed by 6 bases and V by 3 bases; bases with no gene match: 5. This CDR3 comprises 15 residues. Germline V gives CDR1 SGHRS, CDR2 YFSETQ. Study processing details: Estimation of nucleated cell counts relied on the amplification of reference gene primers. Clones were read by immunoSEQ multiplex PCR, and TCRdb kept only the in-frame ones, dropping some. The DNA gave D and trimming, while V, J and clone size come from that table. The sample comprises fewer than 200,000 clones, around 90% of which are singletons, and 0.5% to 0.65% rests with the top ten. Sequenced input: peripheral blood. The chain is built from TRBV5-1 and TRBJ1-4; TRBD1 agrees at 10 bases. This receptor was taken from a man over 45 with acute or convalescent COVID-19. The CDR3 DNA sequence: TGCGCCAGCAGCTGGACCGGGACAGGGGATGAAAAACTGTTTTTT. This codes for CASSWTGTGDEKLFF.